The 24 T cell receptor beta chains listed next were all sequenced from one sample in a study of glioma-infiltrating T cells after dendritic cell vaccination. Time point described: after dendritic cell vaccination, including at tumor progression/relapse. Produced via immunoSEQ multiplex PCR; TCRdb's table is partial and in-frame only. The repertoire holds 55,000 to 75,000 clones, with approximately 80% as singletons. Sequencing used blood, obtained after dendritic cell vaccination. Receptors originate from a human donor with glioblastoma.

This chain links TRBV6-6 with TRBJ1-6; 9 bases map to TRBD1. V lost 7 bases to trimming and J lost 9 bases; unmatched junction nucleotides: 7. Germline lookup yields CDR1 MNHNY and CDR2 SVGAGI (reference sequence). The CDR3 is made up of 14 amino acids. The CDR3 DNA reads as TGTGCCAGCACCCTGGGACAGGGAGGTTCACCCCTCCACTTT. This sequence encodes CASTLGQGGSPLHF.

The rearrangement links TRBV28 to TRBJ1-1; 7 positions match TRBD1. V trimming: 6 bases; J trimming: 4 bases; junction bases outside the gene matches: 5. Germline V CDR1 and CDR2: MDHEN, SYDVKM. CDR3 length: 13 residues. The CDR3 loop reads CASSYNRGTEAFF. The CDR3 region has the DNA TGTGCCAGCAGCTATAACAGGGGCACTGAAGCTTTCTTT.

This sequence joins TRBV5-5 and TRBJ2-3; D is possibly TRBD1 (5 bases). The V end lost 4 bases, the J end lost 6 bases, and 18 bases lay between the germline ends. The CDR3 is made up of 15 amino acids. CDR1 is SGHKS, CDR2 YYEKEE, per germline (reference sequence). The chain's CDR3 is CASSPGVGKGDTQYF. The CDR3 region has the DNA TGTGCCAGCAGCCCCGGCGTGGGGAAGGGGGATACGCAGTATTTT.

The rearrangement uses TRBV6-1 and TRBJ1-6; 9 positions agree with TRBD1. This CDR3 has 18 amino acids. The V and J ends lost 4 bases and 2 bases, in that order; junction bases with no gene match: 9. Germline V CDR1 and CDR2: MNHNS, SASEGT. The CDR3 reads CASSAPERDRAYNSPLHF. DNA for the CDR3: TGTGCCAGCAGTGCACCAGAAAGGGACAGGGCCTATAATTCACCCCTCCACTTT.

The chain combines TRBV19 with TRBJ1-2; D might be TRBD1 (6 bases). V was clipped by 6 bases and J by 2 bases, with 16 bases between them. The CDR3 length is 15 residues. The germline V gene has CDR1 LNHDA and CDR2 SQIVND (reference sequence). CDR3 coding DNA: TGTGCCAGTAGCCCTAATCGACAGGACAACTATGGCTACACCTTC. Residues: CASSPNRQDNYGYTF.

The chain is built from TRBV4-2 and TRBJ2-7, with a weak D call TRBD2 (6 bases). Germline CDR1 LGHNA, CDR2 YNFKEQ. V lost 1 base and J 0 bases, leaving 13 bases between the germline ends. The CDR3 consists of 16 residues. The CDR3 nucleotides are TGTGCCAGCAGCCAAGTTTTCGGGGGTTCCTCCTACGAGCAGTACTTC. Its protein is CASSQVFGGSSYEQYF.

The gene calls are TRBV10-1 and TRBJ2-3; 7 bases map to TRBD1. Germline V CDR1 and CDR2: WNHNN, SYGVQD (reference sequence). The CDR3 sequence is 13 residues long. Trimming cost V 7 bases and J 4 bases; bases outside gene matches: 5. The CDR3 here is CASTAQGADTQYF. CDR3 nucleotide sequence: TGCGCCAGCACTGCCCAGGGGGCAGATACGCAGTATTTT.

This clone was seen a single time. V gene TRBV7-2 combines with J gene TRBJ1-1, with unresolved D. V was shortened by 2 bases and J by 1 base, with 11 bases between the two germline ends. CDR1 and CDR2 from the germline V gene are SGHTA and FQGNSA. The CDR3 consists of 15 residues. CDR3 in DNA: TGTGCCAGCAGCTTACATAACACCAGGAACACTGAAGCTTTCTTT. This sequence encodes CASSLHNTRNTEAFF.

Only a few counts were recorded for this clone. The chain carries TRBV21-1 and TRBJ1-2. TRBV21-1 is shown as a pseudogene. The CDR3 length is 14 residues. DNA for the CDR3: TGTGCCAGCAGCCGCTGGACTGGAAACTATGGCTACACCTTC. Translation gives CASSRWTGNYGYTF.

On this clone: One end of the junction varies from germline; a read error may be responsible. The chain uses TRBV30 and TRBJ1-6; the D gene is possibly TRBD1 (6 bases). The CDR3 sequence is 13 residues long. Germline V gene sequence: CDR1 GTSNPN, CDR2 SVGIG (reference sequence). The CDR3 spells CVWRDIYNSPLHF. CDR3 sequence (DNA): TGTGTCTGGAGGGACATCTATAATTCACCCCTCCACTTT. Based on the CDR3 plus reference TRBV30 and TRBJ1-6, the full variable domain is SQTIHQWPATLVQPVGSPLSLECTVEGTSNPNLYWYRQAAGRGLQLLFYSVGIGQISSEVPQNLSASRPQDRQFILSSKKLLLSDSGFYLCVWRDIYNSPLHFGNGTRLTVT.

The genes are TRBV19 and TRBJ1-1, with TRBD1 matching over 8 bases. J was trimmed by 4 bases and V by 5 bases; bases with no gene match: 9. CDR1 is LNHDA and CDR2 is SQIVND in the germline V gene (reference sequence). CDR3 length: 15 residues. Here the CDR3 DNA reads TGTGCCAGTAGTCCCGGTCACACAGGGGGCACTGAAGCTTTCTTT. This encodes CASSPGHTGGTEAFF.

The chain employs TRBV4-1 and TRBJ2-7, with 10 bases that match TRBD1. The germline V gene has CDR1 MGHRA and CDR2 YSYEKL. V dropped 3 bases and J dropped 3; count of bases not matched to a gene: 2. The CDR3 is 14 amino acids. In DNA form, the CDR3 reads TGCGCCAGCAGCCAGAGGACAGGGGGCTACGAGCAGTACTTC. Its protein product is CASSQRTGGYEQYF.

This clone appeared a few times. The chain has TRBV15 and TRBJ2-3, with 9 bases fitting TRBD2. With V trimmed by 0 bases and J by 4 bases, 2 bases remained unmatched. Per germline, CDR1 LNHNV and CDR2 YYDKDF (reference sequence). CDR3 length: 15 amino acids. For the CDR3, the DNA is TGTGCCACCAGCAGAGATGGCGGGGGGGCAGATACGCAGTATTTT. Protein sequence: CATSRDGGGADTQYF.

V and J are TRBV7-9 and TRBJ2-3; 9 bases agree with TRBD2. Trimming cost V 1 base and J 2 bases; bases outside gene matches: 7. CDR1 SEHNR and CDR2 FQNEAQ come from the germline V gene (reference sequence). The CDR3 is 17 amino acids. In DNA, the CDR3 is TGTGCCAGCAGCTTAGGCCCGGTAGCGGGAGACACAGATACGCAGTATTTT. Translating gives CASSLGPVAGDTDTQYF.

This sequence joins TRBV6-1 and TRBJ2-3; 7 bases are a match to TRBD2. This CDR3 spans 16 amino acids. CDR1 is MNHNS and CDR2 is SASEGT in the germline V gene. With V trimmed by 4 bases and J by 6 bases, 13 bases remained unmatched. CDR3 bases: TGTGCCAGCAGTGGGGCTTGGGCGGGGGTTCCGGATACGCAGTATTTT. It translates to CASSGAWAGVPDTQYF.

The rearrangement links TRBV5-1 to TRBJ1-1, with D possibly TRBD1 on 6 matching bases. The CDR3 consists of 13 residues. The V gene lost 10 bases and the J gene lost 4 bases, with 17 bases spanning the gap. The germline CDR1 and CDR2 sequences are SGHRS and YFSETQ. The CDR3 DNA follows: TGCGCCGTCCGGACAGCTCAGGGCACTGAAGCTTTCTTT. Its protein product is CAVRTAQGTEAFF.

This chain links TRBV5-6 with TRBJ1-2; TRBD1 is a possible D gene (5 bases). Trimming cost V 4 bases and J 4 bases, with 17 bases left between them. The germline CDR1 and CDR2 sequences are SGHDT and YYEEEE. This CDR3 contains 15 residues. The CDR3 sequence: CASSAPSGIGYGYTF. As DNA, the CDR3 is TGTGCCAGCAGCGCACCTTCAGGGATTGGCTATGGCTACACCTTC.

The CDR3 loop is CASSSPGDYGYTF. As DNA, the CDR3 is TGTGCCAGCAGCTCTCCGGGGGACTATGGCTACACCTTC. The J gene is TRBJ1-2, the V gene TRBV11-3; TRBD1 is a possible D gene (5 bases). This CDR3 comprises 13 residues. Trimming shortened V by 4 bases and J by 3 bases, and 9 bases separated the two germline ends. Germline lookup yields CDR1 SGHNT and CDR2 YENEEA.

The rearrangement links TRBV5-1 to TRBJ2-7; no definite D call. The CDR3 totals 12 residues. Deletions cut 3 bases from V and 4 bases from J, with 8 bases between. Germline CDR1 and CDR2: SGHRS and YFSETQ. CDR3 protein: CASSSDKYEQYF. The CDR3 DNA follows: TGCGCCAGCAGCTCCGACAAGTACGAGCAGTACTTC.

The chain employs TRBV21-1 and TRBJ2-7; TRBD2, as called in the table, went unchecked against the DNA. TRBV21-1 is a recognized pseudogene. The CDR3 extends over 11 amino acids. The CDR3 DNA reads as TGTGCCAGCAGCAAGAGCCACGAGCAGTACTTC. Its protein is CASSKSHEQYF.

This chain links TRBV7-2 with TRBJ1-5; D unresolved. Trimming shortened V by 3 bases and J by 11 bases, and 14 bases separated the two germline ends. Looked up from germline, CDR1 is SGHTA and CDR2 is FQGNSA. This CDR3 contains 13 residues. The CDR3 region is CASSFNGVTAQHF. The CDR3 DNA is TGTGCCAGCAGCTTCAATGGCGTTACAGCCCAGCATTTT.

V usage is TRBV5-6 and J usage is TRBJ1-1, with a possible D match to TRBD1 (5 bases). The V gene's germline CDR1 is SGHDT and CDR2 YYEEEE. Deletions cut 2 bases from V and 4 bases from J, with 9 bases between. The CDR3 loop spans 13 amino acids. DNA for the CDR3: TGTGCCAGCAGCTTTGCAGGGCGCACTGAAGCTTTCTTT. Protein product: CASSFAGRTEAFF. The full variable domain, with the rest looked up from reference TRBV5-6 and TRBJ1-1, is DAGVTQSPTHLIKTRGQQVTLRCSPKSGHDTVSWYQQALGQGPQFIFQYYEEEERQRGNFPDRFSGHQFPNYSSELNVNALLLGDSALYLCASSFAGRTEAFFGQGTRLTVV.

The V and J genes are TRBV10-1 and TRBJ1-1; 8 nucleotides align to TRBD1. Trimming at V came to 5 bases and at J to 1 base, leaving 6 bases not matched to a gene. Looked up from germline, CDR1 is WNHNN and CDR2 is SYGVQD (reference sequence). The CDR3 has 15 residues. The CDR3 loop is CASSSPGTGNTEAFF. CDR3 DNA sequence: TGCGCCAGCAGTTCCCCCGGGACAGGGAACACTGAAGCTTTCTTT.

This clone turned up a few times. The V call is TRBV6-4, the J call TRBJ2-3, with 7 bases that match TRBD2. The CDR3 is 14 residues long. The germline gives CDR1 MRHNA, CDR2 SNTAGT. V lost 5 bases, J lost 5 bases, and 7 bases stayed unmatched. CDR3 in DNA: TGTGCCAGCAGTCGGGACTACACGGGAGATACGCAGTATTTT. As protein: CASSRDYTGDTQYF.